The 21 T cell receptor beta chains presented below share a single source sample, sequenced in a study of blood T cell repertoires in COVID-19. Only in-frame clones appear in the TCRdb table, and some are missing; sequencing was by immunoSEQ multiplex PCR. In the table there are more than 400,000 clones, less than 95% of which are singletons. Sequencing was done on a sample of PBMCs or T cells enriched from blood (not recorded which). The receptors come from a man between 18 and 35 years old who had recovered from COVID-19.

The genes are TRBV12-3 or TRBV12-4 and TRBJ1-2; D not resolved. Trimming removed 4 bases at V and 8 bases at J, with 11 bases between. This CDR3 has 12 amino acids. The CDR3 region has the DNA TGTGCCAGCAGTTCGGGGAAGCAGGGCTACACCTTC. Translated: CASSSGKQGYTF.

The chain carries TRBV2 and TRBJ1-2, with TRBD1 matching 10 bases. Trimming at V came to 4 bases and at J to 4 bases, leaving 6 bases not matched to a gene. CDR3 size: 15 residues. The germline CDR1 and CDR2 sequences are SNHLY and FYNNEI. CDR3 in amino acids: CASSVGTGDLYGYTF. The CDR3 DNA reads as TGTGCCAGCAGTGTTGGGACAGGGGACCTCTATGGCTACACCTTC.

CDR3 residues: CASGTGNQPQHF. CDR3 coding DNA: TGCGCCAGTGGGACAGGGAATCAGCCCCAGCATTTT. The chain couples TRBV10-1 to TRBJ1-5, with 9 bases aligning to TRBD1. The V gene's germline CDR1 is WNHNN and CDR2 SYGVQD (reference sequence). The CDR3 has 12 residues. V trimming: 9 bases; J trimming: 4 bases; junction bases outside the gene matches: 1.

V gene TRBV14 combines with J gene TRBJ2-1; tentatively, D is TRBD2 (6 bases). V lost 2 bases and J 4 bases, leaving 12 bases between the germline ends. The length of the CDR3 is 15 residues. The germline V gene encodes CDR1 SGHDN and CDR2 FVKESK. The CDR3 bases are TGTGCCAGCAGCCAACAACTCAGCGGGTACAATGAGCAGTTCTTC. Its protein product is CASSQQLSGYNEQFF.

J is TRBJ1-2 and V is TRBV18; D unclear. Germline CDR1 reads KGHSH; CDR2 reads LQKENI. The CDR3 spans 12 residues. V lost 1 base and J lost 9, with 9 bases in between. DNA of the CDR3: TGTGCCAGCTCACCACGGGGAGGGAGCTACACCTTC. This gives the protein CASSPRGGSYTF.

This chain joins TRBV12-3 or TRBV12-4 and TRBJ1-2; a weak D match, TRBD1 (5 bases). Trimming removed 4 bases at V and 8 bases at J, with 14 bases between. The CDR3 runs 13 residues. The CDR3 bases are TGTGCCAGCAGTTCCGGGACTATGAGCGGCTACACCTTC. Protein product: CASSSGTMSGYTF.

The V gene is TRBV11-1, the J gene TRBJ2-3; 7 positions match TRBD1. Per the germline V gene, CDR1 is SGHAT and CDR2 is FQDESV (reference sequence). J was trimmed by 3 bases and V by 1 base; bases with no gene match: 7. The CDR3 runs 16 residues. The CDR3 sequence is CASSLEPGQITDTQYF. CDR3 sequence (DNA): TGTGCCAGCAGCTTAGAACCGGGACAGATAACAGATACGCAGTATTTT.

J is TRBJ2-7 and V is TRBV3-1 (or the pseudogene TRBV3-2); a possible D gene is TRBD2 (5 bases). Trimming cost V 4 bases and J 0 bases, with 10 bases left between them. The germline CDR1 and CDR2 sequences are LGHDT and YNNKEL (reference sequence). The CDR3 length is 14 residues. Here the CDR3 DNA reads TGTGCCAGCAGCCGACCCGGGGACTCCTACGAGCAGTACTTC. Its translation: CASSRPGDSYEQYF.

The chain links TRBV10-3 to TRBJ2-1, with a tentative D call TRBD2 (6 bases). Trimming removed 0 bases from V and 3 bases from J, with 12 bases in between. The CDR3 contains 16 residues. Germline CDR1 is ENHRY and CDR2 is SYGVKD. CDR3 nucleotides: TGTGCCATCAGTGAGTCCCTAGCGAGAGTCTACAATGAGCAGTTCTTC. Encoded protein: CAISESLARVYNEQFF.

The chain carries TRBV10-1 and TRBJ2-1; TRBD1 agrees at 7 bases. CDR1 and CDR2 from the germline V gene are WNHNN and SYGVQD (reference sequence). The CDR3 length is 14 residues. Trimming removed 6 bases from V and 6 bases from J; junction bases left unmatched: 8. The CDR3 here is CASSPGTAPNEQFF. The CDR3 DNA reads as TGCGCCAGCAGCCCCGGGACAGCCCCCAATGAGCAGTTCTTC.

The chain combines TRBV7-3 with TRBJ2-1; TRBD2 might be the D (7 bases). Trimming stripped 5 bases from V and 3 bases from J, with 17 bases between. Germline-derived CDR1 and CDR2 are SGHTA and FQGTGA. The CDR3 spans 16 residues. CDR3 nucleotides: TGTGCCAGCAGCCTACGGGGCGGGGGCTTCTACAATGAGCAGTTCTTC. This sequence encodes CASSLRGGGFYNEQFF.

This chain joins TRBV6-5 and TRBJ1-4, with 7 nucleotides matching TRBD1. V lost 5 bases to trimming and J lost 7 bases; unmatched junction nucleotides: 7. The germline V gene encodes CDR1 MNHEY and CDR2 SVGAGI. This CDR3 comprises 14 residues. CDR3 nucleotides: TGTGCCAGCAGTAAACGGGACAGCCTTGAAAAACTGTTTTTT. It specifies CASSKRDSLEKLFF.

The V call is TRBV9, the J call TRBJ2-7; the D gene is possibly TRBD2 (6 bases). The germline gives CDR1 SGDLS, CDR2 YYNGEE. The V end lost 3 bases, the J end lost 2 bases, and 12 bases lay between the germline ends. The CDR3 length is 14 residues. CDR3 coding DNA: TGTGCCAGCAGCGGGGGGACTGAGCCCTACGAGCAGTACTTC. This gives the protein CASSGGTEPYEQYF.

This chain connects TRBV19 to TRBJ1-1, with D possibly TRBD1 on 6 matching bases. Trimming pared 5 bases from V and 3 bases from J, leaving 13 bases between. The CDR3 extends over 14 amino acids. The germline gives CDR1 LNHDA, CDR2 SQIVND (reference sequence). The CDR3 DNA sequence: TGTGCCAGTAGTTATACAGGGAAAGACACTGAAGCTTTCTTT. This sequence encodes CASSYTGKDTEAFF.

The chain combines TRBV11-3 with TRBJ2-1, with 8 bases lining up with TRBD2. V shed 0 bases and J 3 bases; nucleotides not matched to a gene: 10. Germline loops: CDR1 SGHNT, CDR2 YENEEA. The CDR3 has 18 residues. The CDR3 loop is CASSLEVRRGGIYNEQFF. In DNA form, the CDR3 reads TGTGCCAGCAGCTTAGAGGTTCGTCGCGGGGGGATCTACAATGAGCAGTTCTTC.

This chain links TRBV5-6 with TRBJ2-5, with D unclear. The CDR3 covers 12 residues. The V gene's germline CDR1 is SGHDT and CDR2 YYEEEE. The ends were cut back, 1 base at V and 5 bases at J, with 6 bases in the middle. The CDR3 region is CASSLNAETQYF. CDR3 DNA: TGTGCCAGCAGCTTGAATGCGGAGACCCAGTACTTC. The full variable domain, rest sourced from reference TRBV5-6 and TRBJ2-5, is DAGVTQSPTHLIKTRGQQVTLRCSPKSGHDTVSWYQQALGQGPQFIFQYYEEEERQRGNFPDRFSGHQFPNYSSELNVNALLLGDSALYLCASSLNAETQYFGPGTRLLVL.

The V call is TRBV18, the J call TRBJ2-2; possibly TRBD1 for D (6 bases). This CDR3 comprises 14 residues. CDR1 is KGHSH and CDR2 is LQKENI in the germline V gene. Deletions cut 3 bases from V and 3 bases from J, with 8 bases between. The CDR3 DNA reads as TGTGCCAGCTCACCGTACAGGGACACCGGGGAGCTGTTTTTT. Translated: CASSPYRDTGELFF.

The V and J genes are TRBV19 and TRBJ1-3; 9 bases are shared with TRBD1. J was trimmed by 5 bases and V by 7 bases; bases with no gene match: 15. The CDR3 runs 17 residues. Germline-derived CDR1 and CDR2 are LNHDA and SQIVND (reference sequence). CDR3 region: CASTVSGTGSARNTIYF. The CDR3 DNA follows: TGTGCCAGTACCGTGTCCGGGACAGGGTCCGCAAGAAACACCATATATTTT.

The CDR3 spells CASEVSGAIGYTF. The CDR3 DNA sequence: TGTGCCAGCGAGGTATCTGGGGCTATTGGCTACACCTTC. V gene TRBV28 combines with J gene TRBJ1-2, with D tentatively TRBD1 (5 bases). The V gene lost 8 bases and the J gene lost 7 bases, with 17 bases spanning the gap. In germline, CDR1 is MDHEN, CDR2 SYDVKM. The CDR3 totals 13 residues.

The chain employs TRBV7-9 and TRBJ1-1, with TRBD1 matching over 8 bases. Germline CDR1 SEHNR, CDR2 FQNEAQ (reference sequence). V lost 11 bases and J lost 4; bases outside the gene matches: 24. The CDR3 is made up of 18 amino acids. The CDR3 DNA reads TGTGCCGGTCCCCTGACAGGGGACCCTATTGTCGGTGGCACTGAAGCTTTCTTT. It is translated as CAGPLTGDPIVGGTEAFF.

V and J are TRBV7-8 and TRBJ2-7; 8 bases are a match to TRBD1. The CDR3 runs 15 residues. V dropped 1 base and J dropped 0; count of bases not matched to a gene: 2. Germline-derived CDR1 and CDR2 are SGHVS and FQNEAQ. In nucleotides, the CDR3 is TGTGCCAGCAGCTTAGGAACAGGGGGCTCCTACGAGCAGTACTTC. Translated, it gives CASSLGTGGSYEQYF.